This record looks at one TCR beta chain sequence and its context. The antigen remains undetermined. Individually, TCR cDNA molecules were each labelled with a unique molecular identifier. TCRdb reanalysed the 5' RACE reads using MiXCR and keeps one entry per CDR3 protein. The table includes about 26,000 distinct CDR3 sequences, about 13% detected once. Regarding time point: sample taken at primary tumor resection. In each case, whole RNA from tumor, nontumor lung or frozen PBMC was sequenced unsorted. Untreated early-stage non-small cell lung cancer patients, approximately 76 in total, were the donors. The CDR3 has 13 amino acids. V shed 4 bases and J shed 7 bases, with 8 bases lying between them. The sample originates from a study of spatial heterogeneity in lung cancer. For the study at large: The study consistently detected more beta-chain than alpha-chain sequences.

Whole-study results and caveats: Ubiquitous expanded tumor TCRs were seen in blood more at resection than at follow-up.

The sequence was collected from a female donor with early-stage non-small cell lung cancer. The chain has TRBV12-3 or TRBV12-4 and TRBJ1-6; tentative D call: TRBD1 (5 bases). The sample here was PBMCs, taken at surgery. The CDR3 DNA reads TGTGCCAGCAGTTCGAGGGGCAATTCACCCCTCCACTTT. This gives the protein CASSSRGNSPLHF.